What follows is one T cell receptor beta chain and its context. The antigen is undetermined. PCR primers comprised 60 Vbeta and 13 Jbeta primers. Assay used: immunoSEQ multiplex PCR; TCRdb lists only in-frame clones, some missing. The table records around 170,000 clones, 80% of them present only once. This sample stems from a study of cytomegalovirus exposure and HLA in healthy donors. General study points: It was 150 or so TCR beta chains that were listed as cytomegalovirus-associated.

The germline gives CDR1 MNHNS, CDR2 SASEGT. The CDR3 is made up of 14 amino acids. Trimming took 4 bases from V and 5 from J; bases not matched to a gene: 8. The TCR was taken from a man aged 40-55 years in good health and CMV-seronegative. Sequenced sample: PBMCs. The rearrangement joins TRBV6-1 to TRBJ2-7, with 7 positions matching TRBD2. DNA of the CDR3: TGTGCCAGCAGTGGGTCTAGCGGAGCGAACGAGCAGTACTTC. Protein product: CASSGSSGANEQYF.